Below, 2 T cell receptor beta chains from the same sample are listed, as sequenced in a study of shared clonotypes between healthy human individuals. Libraries were prepared by immunoSEQ multiplex PCR; TCRdb keeps only in-frame clonotypes and omits some of them. The sample holds 1.4 million to 1.5 million clones, about 96% seen once. Material for sequencing was naive CD4+ T cells sorted from blood. The subset is: CD45RA+ positively selected. The origin of the receptors is a young man in good health.

The chain is built from TRBV12-2 and TRBJ2-3; the table's D call TRBD1 went unverified against the DNA. TRBV12-2 has pseudogene status. The CDR3 extends over 16 amino acids. The CDR3 DNA reads TGTGCAAGTCGCTTAGCGCTTCATAGGGGTACAGATACGCAGTATTTT. This sequence encodes CASRLALHRGTDTQYF.

This clone is a singleton in its sample. This chain joins TRBV9 and TRBJ1-1, with 8 bases matching TRBD1. From germline, CDR1 is SGDLS and CDR2 YYNGEE. The CDR3 runs 15 residues. J was trimmed by 0 bases and V by 3 bases; bases with no gene match: 4. This CDR3 is CASSAQGALNTEAFF. The CDR3 nucleotides read TGTGCCAGCAGCGCTCAGGGGGCCCTGAACACTGAAGCTTTCTTT.